The 27 T cell receptor delta chains presented below share a single source sample, sequenced in a study of human gamma delta and Vdelta1 T cells. TCRdb applied CATT to the PCR reads for clone calling. The top ten clones hold approximately 1.4% of a sample with some 13,000 delta-chain clones, 40% to 60% of them seen once. The antigens of these receptors remain unknown. The sample comprised Vdelta1 gamma-delta T cells from blood grown in culture (DOT cells). These receptors came from a human donor in good health.

The rearrangement uses TRDV1 and TRDJ1, with TRDD3 identical over 8 bases. From germline, CDR1 is TSWWSYY and CDR2 QGS. The ends lost 0 bases at V and 0 bases at J; junction bases unmatched: 9. This CDR3 comprises 18 residues. CDR3 coding DNA: TGTGCTCTTGGGGAACTCGGGCCCAGCTGGGGGAACACCGATAAACTCATCTTT. It is translated as CALGELGPSWGNTDKLIF.

This clone was detected only a few times. The chain uses TRDV1 and TRDJ1, with 8 positions matching TRDD3. V lost 3 bases, J lost 7 bases, and 31 bases stayed unmatched. The germline V gene encodes CDR1 TSWWSYY and CDR2 QGS. The CDR3 is 22 amino acids. CDR3 coding DNA: TGTGCTCTTGGGGAGAAAGCCCCCACGATAGCTGGGATACGCGTATCCGTGGGTAAACTCATCTTT. Translated: CALGEKAPTIAGIRVSVGKLIF.

This clone was seen a few times. The chain joins TRDV1 to TRDJ2, with D possibly being TRDD3 (9 bases). This CDR3 region has 23 residues. Germline V CDR1 and CDR2: TSWWSYY, QGS. V lost 2 bases and J 6 bases, leaving 37 bases between the germline ends. The CDR3 nucleotides read TGTGCTCTTGGGGAAATAGGGCTTCCTACGGCCGGGGGATACTTGCCCAGGGCAGCACAACTCTTCTTT. This encodes CALGEIGLPTAGGYLPRAAQLFF.

The chain employs TRDV1 and TRDJ1; TRDD3 agrees at 12 bases. The CDR3 has 21 residues. CDR1 TSWWSYY and CDR2 QGS come from the germline V gene. V was clipped by 4 bases and J by 0 bases; unmatched bases: 18. CDR3 protein: CALGVPSSRILGDTHTDKLIF. The CDR3 DNA reads as TGTGCTCTTGGGGTACCTTCTTCCCGTATACTGGGGGATACCCACACCGATAAACTCATCTTT.

This chain connects TRDV1 to TRDJ1; 11 bases are a match to TRDD3. Germline CDR1 reads TSWWSYY; CDR2 reads QGS. J was trimmed by 7 bases and V by 8 bases; bases with no gene match: 12. The CDR3 length is 15 residues. CDR3 region: CALLRAGGYRSKLIF. The CDR3 DNA reads as TGTGCTCTTTTGAGGGCTGGGGGATACAGGTCTAAACTCATCTTT.

Of note for this clone: Germline and junction disagree at one end, which may indicate a read error. The J gene is TRDJ1, the V gene TRDV1, with 11 bases that match TRDD3. CDR1 TSWWSYY and CDR2 QGS come from the germline V gene. The CDR3 consists of 21 residues. CDR3 nucleotide sequence: TGTGCTCTTGGGGAAGCGGTGTCCATTGCCCTGGGGGATACCAAACTCGATAAACGCATCTTT. As protein: CALGEAVSIALGDTKLDKRIF.

This clone appeared a few times. The J gene is TRDJ1, the V gene TRDV1, with D perhaps matching TRDD3 (5 bases). The CDR3 runs 17 residues. The V gene's germline CDR1 is TSWWSYY and CDR2 QGS. V was shortened by 1 base and J by 2 bases, with 17 bases between the two germline ends. The CDR3 coding sequence is TGTGCTCTTGGGGAACCAGATTTAGCGGGGACGACCGATAAACTCATCTTT. This gives the protein CALGEPDLAGTTDKLIF.

This clone was seen a single time. The rearrangement uses TRDV1 and TRDJ1, with unresolved D. From germline, CDR1 is TSWWSYY and CDR2 QGS. Trimming left V 0 bases short and J 2 bases short, with 16 bases between. The CDR3 spans 17 residues. CDR3 protein: CALGELRASTRTDKLIF. The DNA of the CDR3 is TGTGCTCTTGGGGAACTAAGAGCTTCGACCCGGACCGATAAACTCATCTTT.

The J gene is TRDJ3, the V gene TRDV1, with TRDD3 identical over 9 bases. CDR1 TSWWSYY and CDR2 QGS come from the germline V gene. This CDR3 has 24 amino acids. V shed 3 bases, J shed 0 bases, and the junction held 21 bases outside the gene matches. The CDR3 DNA is TGTGCTCTTGGGGATCCATACTATCTGGGGGATGAACCCTCCTCCTCCTGGGACACCCGACAGATGTTTTTC. Its protein product is CALGDPYYLGDEPSSSWDTRQMFF.

This clone came up a few times. V and J are TRDV1 and TRDJ1, with a possible D match to TRDD2 (5 bases). CDR1 TSWWSYY and CDR2 QGS come from the germline V gene. The CDR3 contains 19 residues. V lost 1 base and J lost 7, with 28 bases in between. CDR3: CALGEPEAVGLPWRGKLIF. The CDR3 DNA is TGTGCTCTTGGGGAACCCGAAGCCGTCGGCCTACCATGGAGGGGTAAACTCATCTTT.

The rearrangement joins TRDV1 to TRDJ1; possibly TRDD3 for D (5 bases). Germline V lookup: CDR1 TSWWSYY, CDR2 QGS. The V and J ends lost 2 bases and 1 base respectively, with 29 bases between them. This CDR3 is built from 21 residues. CDR3 loop: CALGEVPEQGSLGTCTDKLIF. In nucleotides, the CDR3 is TGTGCTCTTGGGGAAGTCCCGGAGCAAGGGTCGCTGGGCACTTGCACCGATAAACTCATCTTT.

A word on this clone: Since a much larger clone is just one base distant, this may be a read error. Other DNA sequences in the sample encode the same CDR3. The chain couples TRDV1 to TRDJ1; perhaps TRDD3 as D (5 bases). There are 16 residues in the CDR3. Germline lookup yields CDR1 TSWWSYY and CDR2 QGS. CDR3 sequence: CALGELPPDDTDKLIF. DNA of the CDR3: TGTGCTCTCGGGGAACTCCCCCCTGACGACACCGATAAACTCATCTTT.

This clone was seen a few times. This sequence joins TRDV1 and TRDJ1, with 7 bases lining up with TRDD3. The CDR3 is made up of 22 amino acids. V lost 0 bases to trimming and J lost 3 bases; unmatched junction nucleotides: 25. Germline V CDR1 and CDR2: TSWWSYY, QGS. In DNA, the CDR3 is TGTGCTCTTGGGGAACTATCGTTCCCCCCCGGAATGTGGGGGAAGCCTTCCGATAAACTCATCTTT. Translated: CALGELSFPPGMWGKPSDKLIF.

This clone was observed a handful of times. The chain recombines TRDV1 with TRDJ1, with TRDD3 identical over 11 bases. The CDR3 loop spans 21 amino acids. Germline trimming cut 5 bases from V and 2 bases from J; bases unmatched to any gene: 22. CDR1 is TSWWSYY, CDR2 QGS, per germline. The CDR3 nucleotides are TGTGCTCTTGGGCCCTCCAATCTTCCTACTCTGGGGGATACCAATACCGATAAACTCATCTTT. Protein product: CALGPSNLPTLGDTNTDKLIF.

This clone was detected a few times. The V and J genes are TRDV1 and TRDJ1; TRDD3 agrees at 10 bases. Looked up from germline, CDR1 is TSWWSYY and CDR2 is QGS. V lost 1 base and J lost 0; bases outside the gene matches: 26. CDR3 length: 24 amino acids. For the CDR3, the DNA is TGTGCTCTTGGGGAACCTCCTACGAGGGTGGCCGGGGGATACGGCCACTCGTACACCGATAAACTCATCTTT. Its translation is CALGEPPTRVAGGYGHSYTDKLIF.

The rearrangement uses TRDV1 and TRDJ1, with TRDD3 identical over 8 bases. With 0 bases clipped from V and 3 bases from J, the junction kept 18 bases outside the gene matches. The CDR3 extends over 20 amino acids. Germline values: CDR1 TSWWSYY, CDR2 QGS. CDR3 coding DNA: TGTGCTCTTGGGGAACTCTCCTACAAACCATCTGGGGGACCCCCCGATAAACTCATCTTT. Its translation: CALGELSYKPSGGPPDKLIF.

The rearrangement uses TRDV1 and TRDJ1; TRDD3 matches 9 bases. Trimming at V came to 4 bases and at J to 0 bases, leaving 27 bases not matched to a gene. The germline CDR1 and CDR2 sequences are TSWWSYY and QGS. The CDR3 runs 23 residues. DNA of the CDR3: TGTGCTCTTGGGGTGGATCCTCCTGGGGGATCGACCCAAAGTTTCATAAACACCGATAAACTCATCTTT. Translated, it gives CALGVDPPGGSTQSFINTDKLIF.

V is TRDV1 and J is TRDJ1; 8 positions agree with TRDD3. Germline-derived CDR1 and CDR2 are TSWWSYY and QGS. This CDR3 comprises 20 residues. Germline trimming cut 0 bases from V and 0 bases from J; bases unmatched to any gene: 15. CDR3 sequence: CALGELSLSWGTTYTDKLIF. CDR3 DNA: TGTGCTCTTGGGGAACTTTCGCTAAGCTGGGGGACCACGTACACCGATAAACTCATCTTT.

This chain connects TRDV1 to TRDJ1; 10 bases are shared with TRDD3. This CDR3 is 21 amino acids long. Trimming removed 4 bases from V and 4 bases from J; junction bases left unmatched: 24. Per germline, CDR1 TSWWSYY and CDR2 QGS. The CDR3: CALGGARSVTTGGYVLDKLIF. The DNA for the CDR3 is TGTGCTCTTGGGGGGGCGCGGAGCGTGACTACCGGGGGATACGTGCTCGATAAACTCATCTTT.

This chain links TRDV1 with TRDJ1; 8 bases are shared with TRDD3. CDR3 length: 19 residues. CDR1 is TSWWSYY, CDR2 QGS, per germline. V gave up 1 base and J gave up 0 bases; unmatched junction bases: 13. The CDR3 loop is CALGERRLPGGPDTDKLIF. The CDR3 bases are TGTGCTCTTGGGGAACGGCGCCTACCTGGGGGACCTGACACCGATAAACTCATCTTT.

The rearrangement links TRDV1 to TRDJ1, with D maybe TRDD2 (6 bases). Germline CDR1 and CDR2: TSWWSYY and QGS. V lost 0 bases to trimming and J lost 0 bases, with 14 bases between them. CDR3 length equals 17 residues. Written as DNA, the CDR3 is TGTGCTCTTGGGGAACTGGGGCTTCCTCCATACACCGATAAACTCATCTTT. Translation: CALGELGLPPYTDKLIF.

There are a few counts of this clone. This rearrangement joins TRDV1 to TRDJ1; TRDD3 matches at 10 bases. The J segment lost 0 bases and the V segment lost 5 bases, leaving 15 bases of the junction unmatched. CDR1 and CDR2 from the germline V gene are TSWWSYY and QGS. The CDR3 is 19 residues long. Here the CDR3 reads CALGYSLRLGDKYTDKLIF. The DNA for the CDR3 is TGTGCTCTTGGGTACTCCCTCCGTCTGGGGGATAAGTACACCGATAAACTCATCTTT.

The chain recombines TRDV1 with TRDJ1; D is perhaps TRDD2 or TRDD3 (9 bases each). V was cut by 6 bases and J by 3 bases, with 38 bases left in between. CDR1 TSWWSYY and CDR2 QGS come from the germline V gene. CDR3 length: 22 amino acids. CDR3 sequence: CALGAHLPTVGLVGGIPDKLIF. CDR3 in DNA: TGTGCTCTTGGTGCCCACCTTCCTACCGTAGGTTTAGTAGGGGGGATACCCGATAAACTCATCTTT.

There are a few counts of this clone. This chain uses TRDV1 with TRDJ1; 9 positions match TRDD3. J gave up 4 bases and V 6 bases, and 39 bases lay outside the gene matches. The CDR3 consists of 25 residues. Germline assignment: CDR1 TSWWSYY and CDR2 QGS. CDR3 sequence (DNA): TGTGCTCTTGGACGAACAGGAGGATGGCCTACCTCCTGGGGGATGTTCCATTTGCATGGCGATAAACTCATCTTT. Amino acids: CALGRTGGWPTSWGMFHLHGDKLIF.

This clone has more than one count but fewer than ten. V is TRDV1 and J is TRDJ3, with D perhaps TRDD3 (7 bases). CDR3 length: 23 amino acids. Germline CDR1 TSWWSYY, CDR2 QGS. With 3 bases removed from V and 0 bases from J, the gap between germline ends came to 27 bases. The CDR3 bases are TGTGCTCTTGGGGATCTCCTCCCTTCCGAAGTACTGGGGACCTCCTGGGACACCCGACAGATGTTTTTC. This codes for CALGDLLPSEVLGTSWDTRQMFF.

The chain recombines TRDV1 with TRDJ1; D unresolved. The CDR3 sequence is 14 residues long. CDR1 and CDR2 (germline): TSWWSYY, QGS. Trimming left V 8 bases short and J 2 bases short, with 15 bases between. The CDR3 loop reads CALSTPHETDKLIF. The CDR3 DNA is TGTGCTCTTTCGACTCCTCACGAAACCGATAAACTCATCTTT.

The chain carries TRDV1 and TRDJ1; 7 bases match TRDD3. With V trimmed by 3 bases and J by 8 bases, 24 bases remained unmatched. Germline V gene lookup returns CDR1 TSWWSYY and CDR2 QGS. The CDR3 is 19 residues long. CDR3 sequence (DNA): TGTGCTCTTGGGGACCCCATACCTAAGTCTCTGGGGGGTCCCTGGAAACTCATCTTT. Residues: CALGDPIPKSLGGPWKLIF.